Listed below are T cell receptor beta chains from one sample, sequenced in a study of blood T cells in healthy people across ages. TCRdb reprocessed the 5' RACE reads with MiXCR, giving one entry per CDR3 protein. The profile shows around 790,000 distinct CDR3 sequences, around 42% of them singletons. Sequenced sample: blood. These receptors came from a man in his 60s in good health. Both conserved end residues are part of each CDR3. The D gene is left open where the match is weak. Clone size appears in some rows only: once, few, many, or a class for an expanded clone.

>13|TRBD1|.|TRBJ1-4|TRBV7-2
CASSPDRGEKLFF
TGTGCCAGCAGTCCGGACAGGGGTGAAAAACTGTTTTTT
>15|.|few|TRBJ2-1|TRBV7-6
CASSQTDTSYNEQFF
TGTGCCAGCAGCCAGACGGATACCTCCTACAATGAGCAGTTCTTC
>13|.|.|TRBJ2-1|TRBV7-2
CASSQRVLETQFF
TGTGCCAGCAGCCAAAGGGTCTTGGAGACCCAGTTCTTC
>15|.|few|TRBJ2-5|TRBV5-6
CASSLRSGRGGTQYF
TGTGCCAGCAGCTTGCGTTCTGGCAGGGGAGGGACCCAGTACTTC
>16|.|.|TRBJ2-7|TRBV11-2
CASSLVPLGSSYEQYF
TGTGCCAGCAGCTTAGTCCCCCTAGGAAGCTCCTACGAGCAGTACTTC
>13|TRBD1|.|TRBJ2-5|TRBV20-1
CSVHRGYQETQYF
TGCAGTGTCCACAGGGGGTACCAAGAGACCCAGTACTTC
>13|.|.|TRBJ2-3|TRBV27
CASSLNSLDTQYF
TGTGCCAGCAGTTTAAACTCACTGGATACGCAGTATTTT
>15|TRBD2|.|TRBJ2-1|TRBV7-8
CASSLERLAASGQFF
TGTGCCAGCAGCTTAGAACGGCTAGCGGCAAGTGGGCAGTTCTTC
>15|TRBD1|.|TRBJ1-5|TRBV7-8
CASSRQGQTYQPQHF
TGTGCCAGCAGCCGTCAGGGACAGACATATCAGCCCCAGCATTTT
>14|TRBD1|few|TRBJ2-6|TRBV20-1
CSARQGDGANVLTF
TGCAGTGCTAGACAGGGGGACGGGGCCAACGTCCTGACTTTC
>10|.|many|TRBJ1-5|TRBV28
CASGNQPQHF
TGTGCCAGCGGAAATCAGCCCCAGCATTTT
>15|.|.|TRBJ1-6|TRBV6-1
CASSVGGQIGSPLHF
TGTGCCAGCAGTGTCGGCGGACAGATAGGTTCACCCCTCCACTTT
>15|TRBD1|.|TRBJ2-1|TRBV9
CASSVEGGTYNEQFF
TGTGCCAGCAGCGTAGAAGGGGGCACCTACAATGAGCAGTTCTTC
>16|.|.|TRBJ2-1|TRBV4-3
CASSHLAGSSNNEQFF
TGCGCCAGCAGCCACCTGGCAGGGAGCTCCAACAATGAGCAGTTCTTC
>13|.|.|TRBJ1-6|TRBV10-3
CAIEQDYNSPLHF
TGTGCCATCGAGCAGGACTATAATTCACCCCTCCACTTT
>15|.|many|TRBJ1-2|TRBV7-8
CASSARPRGLDGYTF
TGTGCCAGCAGCGCTAGGCCGCGGGGATTGGATGGCTACACCTTC
>15|.|once|TRBJ2-3|TRBV28
CASSLNRLLKGTQYF
TGTGCCAGCAGTTTAAACAGACTGTTAAAGGGTACGCAGTATTTT
>13|.|.|TRBJ2-3|TRBV20-1
CSALGERTDTQYF
TGCAGTGCTCTGGGGGAACGCACAGATACGCAGTATTTT
>14|.|.|TRBJ2-7|TRBV20-1
CSASPDRMFYEQYF
TGCAGTGCTAGCCCCGACAGGATGTTCTACGAGCAGTACTTC
>16|TRBD1|.|TRBJ2-5|TRBV5-1
CASSSTDRGGVETQYF
TGCGCCAGCAGCTCCACCGACAGGGGAGGAGTAGAGACCCAGTACTTC
>14|.|.|TRBJ1-3|TRBV7-2
CASSLDRLGNTIYF
TGTGCCAGCAGCTTAGACAGGCTGGGAAACACCATATATTTT
>15|.|.|TRBJ2-6|TRBV21-1
CARVPEDSGANVLTF
TGTGCCAGAGTGCCGGAAGACTCTGGGGCCAACGTCCTGACTTTC
>13|.|few|TRBJ1-5|TRBV29-1
CSVQGSGNQPQHF
TGCAGCGTTCAGGGGAGCGGCAATCAGCCCCAGCATTTT
>15|.|.|TRBJ2-1|TRBV7-2
CAGAEGARGYNEQFF
TGTGCCGGCGCGGAGGGGGCCAGAGGATACAATGAGCAGTTCTTC
>15|TRBD2|.|TRBJ2-5|TRBV29-1
CSVESGGRRQETQYF
TGCAGCGTTGAATCGGGCGGGAGGCGCCAAGAGACCCAGTACTTC
>12|.|.|TRBJ2-1|TRBV5-6
CASSWARGEQFF
TGTGCCAGCAGCTGGGCGAGGGGGGAGCAGTTCTTC
>13|.|many|TRBJ1-2|TRBV12-3/TRBV12-4
CASSSTTNYGYTF
TGTGCCAGCAGTTCCACAACGAACTATGGCTACACCTTC
>17|.|many|TRBJ2-3|TRBV5-1
CASSLTTGTYNTDTQYF
TGCGCCAGCAGCTTGACTACCGGGACTTACAACACAGATACGCAGTATTTT
>16|.|.|TRBJ2-3|TRBV11-2
CASSPGTRLTTDTQYF
TGTGCCAGCAGCCCCGGGACCCGGTTAACAACAGATACGCAGTATTTT
>11|.|.|TRBJ2-1|TRBV25-1
CASSDKFEQFF
TGTGCCAGTAGTGACAAGTTTGAGCAGTTCTTC
>14|.|.|TRBJ1-5|TRBV12-3/TRBV12-4
CASSFPGGNQPQHF
TGTGCCAGCAGTTTTCCAGGGGGCAATCAGCCCCAGCATTTT
>19|TRBD2|many|TRBJ2-1|TRBV18
CASSPAPGLAGDSYNEQFF
TGTGCCAGCTCCCCGGCACCGGGACTAGCGGGGGACTCCTACAATGAGCAGTTCTTC
>14|.|.|TRBJ1-2|TRBV6-1
CASREDSSSYGYTF
TGTGCCAGCAGGGAGGACAGCTCCTCCTATGGCTACACCTTC
>13|.|.|TRBJ2-2|TRBV5-5
CASSLSTSGELFF
TGTGCCAGCAGCTTATCCACCAGCGGGGAGCTGTTTTTT
>13|.|few|TRBJ1-2|TRBV5-4
CASSDGYRSGYTF
TGTGCCAGCAGCGACGGTTACAGGAGTGGCTACACCTTC
>13|.|.|TRBJ1-6|TRBV5-1
CASSSNDNSPLHF
TGCGCCAGCAGCTCTAACGATAATTCACCCCTCCACTTT
>14|TRBD2|few|TRBJ2-3|TRBV12-3/TRBV12-4
CASSLTSGGNTQYF
TGTGCCAGCAGTTTGACTAGCGGGGGGAATACGCAGTATTTT
>11|.|.|TRBJ1-2|TRBV7-9
CASSFGTGYTF
TGTGCCAGCAGCTTTGGGACTGGCTACACCTTC
>13|.|.|TRBJ2-5|TRBV29-1
CSGIHDKQETQYF
TGCAGCGGGATTCATGACAAACAAGAGACCCAGTACTTC
>12|.|.|TRBJ2-5|TRBV6-6
CASRPDGETQYF
TGTGCCAGCAGGCCGGACGGCGAGACCCAGTACTTC
>14|.|.|TRBJ1-5|TRBV20-1
CSAHIGRVNQPQHF
TGCAGTGCTCACATCGGCCGGGTTAATCAGCCCCAGCATTTT
>16|.|.|TRBJ2-3|TRBV7-2
CASSLKLGSTTDTQYF
TGTGCCAGCAGCTTAAAGCTAGGTAGTACGACAGATACGCAGTATTTT
>14|.|.|TRBJ2-7|TRBV20-1
CSARDPVGYYEQYF
TGCAGTGCTAGAGACCCTGTGGGATACTACGAGCAGTACTTC
>15|TRBD1|few|TRBJ2-5|TRBV7-2
CASSTGDRGQETQYF
TGTGCCAGCAGCACCGGGGACAGGGGACAAGAGACCCAGTACTTC
>16|TRBD1|.|TRBJ2-5|TRBV7-9
CASSSTSDRGRFGQYF
TGTGCCAGCAGCTCTACCTCGGACAGGGGTAGGTTTGGGCAGTACTTC
>14|.|many|TRBJ2-7|TRBV10-3
CAISDPRDFSEQYF
TGTGCCATCAGTGATCCTCGGGACTTCTCTGAGCAGTACTTC
>15|TRBD2|.|TRBJ2-5|TRBV7-2
CASSFQRGGSETQYF
TGTGCCAGCAGCTTCCAGCGGGGGGGGAGTGAGACCCAGTACTTC
>12|TRBD2|few|TRBJ2-3|TRBV6-2/TRBV6-3
CTSGGLTDTQYF
TGCACGAGCGGGGGGCTCACAGATACGCAGTATTTT
>14|.|few|TRBJ2-3|TRBV6-6
CASSRTQQASTQYF
TGTGCCAGCAGCAGGACCCAACAGGCGTCCACGCAGTATTTT
>15|TRBD1|few|TRBJ1-5|TRBV30
CAWSGGQGVGQPQHF
TGTGCCTGGAGTGGGGGACAGGGGGTAGGTCAGCCCCAGCATTTT
>14|.|few|TRBJ2-5|TRBV6-1
CASSVTGIQETQYF
TGTGCCAGCAGTGTTACCGGGATTCAAGAGACCCAGTACTTC
>15|.|.|TRBJ1-4|TRBV21-1
CAMKSTAVVNEKLFF
TGTGCCATGAAGTCGACGGCGGTAGTTAATGAAAAACTGTTTTTT
>14|.|.|TRBJ2-3|TRBV5-1
CASSLQGRVDTQYF
TGCGCCAGCAGCTTGCAGGGGCGGGTGGATACGCAGTATTTT
>15|TRBD2|few|TRBJ2-4|TRBV14
CASSSVAGGKNIQYF
TGTGCCAGCAGCTCCGTAGCGGGAGGAAAAAACATTCAGTACTTC
>13|.|.|TRBJ2-1|TRBV7-2
CASSRSSGLEQFF
TGTGCCAGCAGTAGATCAAGTGGCCTTGAGCAGTTCTTC